These 17 T cell receptor beta chains share one sample of origin, sequenced in a study of T cells after posttransplantation cyclophosphamide. Here immunoSEQ multiplex PCR was the method, and the copy in TCRdb shows in-frame clones only, minus some. The table shows about 4,000 clones, with 77% occurring only once. Cyclophosphamide on days +3 and +4 followed busulfan-fludarabine conditioning and a marrow graft. Sequencing used PBMCs, obtained 29 days after a stem cell transplant with posttransplant cyclophosphamide. These receptors all come from a male patient between 45 and 60 years old who received an allogeneic stem cell transplant from an unrelated donor, was CMV-positive, and had acute GVHD only. The graft donor may have given rise to some T cells.

This clone appeared once. The V and J genes are TRBV6-5 and TRBJ2-4; the match to TRBD2 covers 8 bases. Germline CDR1 MNHEY, CDR2 SVGAGI. The CDR3 totals 15 residues. Losses at the gene ends were 6 bases for V and 7 bases for J; bases not matched to a gene: 11. CDR3 protein: CASSDSLGLGNIQYF. The CDR3 nucleotides read TGTGCCAGCAGCGATTCCTTGGGACTAGGGAACATTCAGTACTTC.

This clone was seen only a few times. The chain employs TRBV6-6 and TRBJ1-3, with 7 bases identical to TRBD1. The J segment lost 7 bases and the V segment lost 6 bases, leaving 12 bases of the junction unmatched. This CDR3 has 15 amino acids. The germline CDR1 and CDR2 sequences are MNHNY and SVGAGI (reference sequence). The CDR3 protein is CASREGTALGNTIYF. CDR3 nucleotide sequence: TGTGCCAGCAGGGAAGGGACAGCCTTAGGGAACACCATATATTTT.

The CDR3 DNA follows: TGTGCCAGCAGTTTCTCAGGGAGCGGGACAGATACGCAGTATTTT. Amino acid sequence: CASSFSGSGTDTQYF. The chain links TRBV28 to TRBJ2-3; the D gene is possibly TRBD2 (6 bases). The V end was cut by 3 bases, the J end by 3 bases, with 13 bases between. The CDR3 length is 15 residues. Germline V gene sequence: CDR1 MDHEN, CDR2 SYDVKM.

The genes are TRBV7-2 and TRBJ2-1; TRBD2 might be the D (6 bases). V lost 2 bases to trimming and J lost 0 bases, with 8 bases between them. The V gene's germline CDR1 is SGHTA and CDR2 FQGNSA. The CDR3 runs to 15 residues. This chain's CDR3 is CASSLNGGSYNEQFF. In DNA, the CDR3 is TGTGCCAGCAGCTTAAACGGGGGCTCCTACAATGAGCAGTTCTTC.

The gene calls are TRBV15 and TRBJ1-1, with D uncertain. Trimming removed 0 bases at V and 4 bases at J, with 9 bases between. CDR3 length: 14 amino acids. Looked up from germline, CDR1 is LNHNV and CDR2 is YYDKDF (reference sequence). This CDR3 is CATSREHGGTEAFF. The CDR3 bases are TGTGCCACCAGCAGAGAGCATGGCGGCACTGAAGCTTTCTTT.

The chain couples TRBV5-6 to TRBJ2-2, with TRBD1 matching 10 bases. The CDR3 consists of 15 residues. V shed 3 bases, J shed 2 bases, and the junction held 1 base outside the gene matches. CDR1 and CDR2 (germline): SGHDT, YYEEEE. The CDR3 nucleotides are TGTGCCAGCAGCTGGACAGGGGGAAACACCGGGGAGCTGTTTTTT. This sequence encodes CASSWTGGNTGELFF. The whole variable domain, filled in from reference TRBV5-6 and TRBJ2-2, reads DAGVTQSPTHLIKTRGQQVTLRCSPKSGHDTVSWYQQALGQGPQFIFQYYEEEERQRGNFPDRFSGHQFPNYSSELNVNALLLGDSALYLCASSWTGGNTGELFFGEGSRLTVL.

The genes are TRBV30 and TRBJ2-5, with a tentative D call TRBD2 (6 bases). The V end was cut by 2 bases, the J end by 11 bases, with 21 bases between. The CDR3 totals 14 residues. CDR1 GTSNPN and CDR2 SVGIG come from the germline V gene (reference sequence). The CDR3 DNA is TGTGCCTGGAGTTATGGGGTCTTGGGGGGAGAGCAGTACTTC. Translated, it gives CAWSYGVLGGEQYF.

The chain is built from TRBV28 and TRBJ2-5, with TRBD2 as a possible D gene (5 bases). The CDR3 totals 13 residues. CDR1 is MDHEN and CDR2 is SYDVKM in the germline V gene. Trimming removed 6 bases at V and 5 bases at J, with 13 bases between. CDR3 sequence reads: CASRARGSETQYF. CDR3 nucleotides: TGTGCCAGCAGAGCACGAGGGAGCGAGACCCAGTACTTC.

V gene TRBV10-3 combines with J gene TRBJ2-5; a possible D gene is TRBD1 (7 bases). The CDR3 has 16 amino acids. Germline-derived CDR1 and CDR2 are ENHRY and SYGVKD. Trimming removed 11 bases at V and 6 bases at J, with 28 bases between. The CDR3 DNA reads as TGTGCCGGCCCCCCGGAGGGACAGTCTTTGGGGAAGACCCAGTACTTC. Translated: CAGPPEGQSLGKTQYF.

This chain links TRBV7-6 with TRBJ1-2; D unclear. Trimming left V 2 bases short and J 7 bases short, with 14 bases between. The CDR3 loop spans 14 amino acids. Looked up from germline, CDR1 is SGHVS and CDR2 is FNYEAQ. The CDR3 DNA reads TGTGCCAGCAGCTTAACCCCGGGGATCGTTGGCTACACCTTC. Its translation is CASSLTPGIVGYTF.

This clone was seen once. J is TRBJ1-1 and V is TRBV6-4, with 8 bases that match TRBD1. This CDR3 contains 14 residues. Germline CDR1 reads MRHNA; CDR2 reads SNTAGT. J was trimmed by 11 bases and V by 0 bases; bases with no gene match: 8. The CDR3 loop reads CASSDSSAGGSAFF. The CDR3 DNA sequence: TGTGCCAGCAGTGACTCGAGTGCAGGGGGCTCGGCTTTCTTT.

Points on this clone: One end of the junction is discordant with germline, which a read error may explain. This specimen includes other DNA sequences encoding the same CDR3. The V and J genes are TRBV7-9 and TRBJ1-1, with D possibly matching TRBD1 (6 bases). The CDR3 has 16 amino acids. From germline, CDR1 is SEHNR and CDR2 FQNEAQ (reference sequence). The CDR3, as DNA: TGTGCCAGCAGCCTGATGACAGGCAGACTGAACACTGAAGCTTTCTTC. Amino acids: CASSLMTGRLNTEAFF.

A note on this clone: This likely traces to a read error, being one base from a far larger clone. The V and J genes are TRBV12-5 and TRBJ2-5; 13 positions agree with TRBD2. This CDR3 has 16 amino acids. The ends lost 5 bases at V and 3 bases at J; junction bases unmatched: 6. CDR1 is LGHNT and CDR2 is FRNRAP in the germline V gene. As DNA, the CDR3 is TGTGCTAGTGGTCTCCAACTAGCGGGGGGGAAAGAGACCCAGTACTTC. Its translation: CASGLQLAGGKETQYF.

This clone was counted a single time. The chain links TRBV5-1 to TRBJ2-3, with TRBD2 as a possible D gene (6 bases). Germline values: CDR1 SGHRS, CDR2 YFSETQ. This CDR3 is 17 amino acids long. Trimming pared 4 bases from V and 3 bases from J, leaving 21 bases between. The CDR3 reads CASSRNLRDGGTDTQYF. In DNA form, the CDR3 reads TGCGCCAGCAGCCGGAATTTGCGGGACGGGGGTACAGATACGCAGTATTTT.

The chain recombines TRBV5-5 with TRBJ2-7; 10 bases line up with TRBD1. CDR1 and CDR2 (germline): SGHKS, YYEKEE (reference sequence). This CDR3 has 14 residues. The V gene end was trimmed by 4 bases and the J gene end by 2 bases; junction bases not matched to a gene: 3. The CDR3 nucleotides read TGTGCCAGCAGCCCCGGGACAGGGGCCTACGAGCAGTACTTC. It is translated as CASSPGTGAYEQYF.

The chain uses TRBV5-4 and TRBJ1-1, with D hard to call. Trimming pared 0 bases from V and 6 bases from J, leaving 6 bases between. Germline CDR1 and CDR2: SGHNT and YYREEE (reference sequence). CDR3 length equals 12 residues. The DNA of the CDR3 is TGTGCCAGCAGCTTGGGGGAGGCTGAAGCTTTCTTT. Translation gives CASSLGEAEAFF.

The chain joins TRBV10-3 to TRBJ2-3; TRBD2 is a possible D gene (6 bases). V was trimmed by 6 bases and J by 1 base, leaving 11 bases between them. The CDR3 runs 14 residues. CDR1 and CDR2 from the germline V gene are ENHRY and SYGVKD. The DNA of the CDR3 is TGTGCCATCAGGGGAGGAGGGGGCACAGATACGCAGTATTTT. Encoded protein: CAIRGGGGTDTQYF.